This T cell receptor (beta chain) was identified in a study of early T cells in non-severe SARS-CoV-2 infection. This clonotype was detected many times. Each cDNA molecule carried a unique molecular identifier. From the 5' RACE reads, TCRdb called clonotypes with MiXCR, one entry per CDR3 protein. The table records around 79,000 distinct CDR3 sequences, about 10% of them present only once. Trimming cost V 3 bases and J 0 bases, with 9 bases left between them. The CDR3 runs 15 residues. Germline loops: CDR1 SGHAT, CDR2 FQNNGV. This receptor was identified in an adult who was a healthcare worker with PCR-confirmed SARS-CoV-2 infection or an uninfected control (not recorded which). The gene calls are TRBV11-2 and TRBJ1-3; no clear D. This specimen consisted of whole blood, obtained at baseline. CDR3 DNA sequence: TGTGCCAGCAGCTTTTCGCATCTCTCTGGAAACACCATATATTTT. Translating gives CASSFSHLSGNTIYF. Supplemented by reference TRBV11-2 and TRBJ1-3, the full variable domain reads EAGVAQSPRYKIIEKRQSVAFWCNPISGHATLYWYQQILGQGPKLLIQFQNNGVVDDSQLPKDRFSAERLKGVDSTLKIQPAKLEDSAVYLCASSFSHLSGNTIYFGEGSWLTVV.